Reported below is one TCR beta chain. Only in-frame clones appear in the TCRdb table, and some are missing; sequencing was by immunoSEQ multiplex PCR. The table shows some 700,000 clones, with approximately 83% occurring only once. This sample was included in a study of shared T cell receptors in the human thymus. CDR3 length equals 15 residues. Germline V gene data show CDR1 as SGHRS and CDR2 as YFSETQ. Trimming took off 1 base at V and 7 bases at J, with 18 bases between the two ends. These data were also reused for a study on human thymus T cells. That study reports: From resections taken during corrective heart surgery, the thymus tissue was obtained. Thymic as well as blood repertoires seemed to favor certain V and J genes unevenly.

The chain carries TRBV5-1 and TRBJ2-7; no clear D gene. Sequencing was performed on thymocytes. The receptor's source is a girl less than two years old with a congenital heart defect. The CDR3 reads CASSLQSGRVREQYF. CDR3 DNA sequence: TGCGCCAGCAGCTTGCAATCTGGTCGTGTGAGGGAGCAGTACTTC.